Listed here are 7 T cell receptor beta chains from one sample, sequenced in a study of blood T cell repertoires in COVID-19. TCRdb keeps only in-frame clones here, not all; method: immunoSEQ multiplex PCR. The table records 200,000 to 300,000 clones, 70% to 90% of them present only once. What was sequenced was peripheral blood. These receptor sequences come from a woman between 55 and 75 years old with active or convalescent COVID-19.

CDR3 amino acids: CASTIDSVFGYTF. CDR3 coding DNA: TGTGCCAGCACCATCGACAGTGTCTTTGGCTACACCTTC. This sequence joins TRBV28 and TRBJ1-2, with a possible D match to TRBD1 (5 bases). This CDR3 spans 13 amino acids. V was cut by 7 bases and J by 7 bases, with 16 bases left in between. Germline CDR1 is MDHEN and CDR2 is SYDVKM.

This clone came up a few times. V usage is TRBV12-3 or TRBV12-4 and J usage is TRBJ1-6; D may be TRBD1 (6 bases). With 6 bases removed from V and 5 bases from J, the gap between germline ends came to 8 bases. This CDR3 spans 13 amino acids. The CDR3 DNA is TGTGCCAGCAGAAGACAGGATAATTCACCCCTCCACTTT. Translation: CASRRQDNSPLHF.

This clone was found once. As DNA, the CDR3 is TGTGCCAGCAGCTTAGCGGGACTCCTTTCTGGAAACACCATATATTTT. Protein: CASSLAGLLSGNTIYF. The rearrangement uses TRBV7-9 and TRBJ1-3; D possibly corresponds to TRBD1 (5 bases). The CDR3 extends over 16 amino acids. V lost 0 bases and J lost 1, with 10 bases in between. Germline CDR1 and CDR2: SEHNR and FQNEAQ (reference sequence). The entire variable domain, with the rest obtained from reference TRBV7-9 and TRBJ1-3, is as follows: DTGVSQNPRHKITKRGQNVTFRCDPISEHNRLYWYRQTLGQGPEFLTYFQNEAQLEKSRLLSDRFSAERPKGSFSTLEIQRTEQGDSAMYLCASSLAGLLSGNTIYFGEGSWLTVV.

The V call is TRBV19, the J call TRBJ1-5; D is possibly TRBD1 (5 bases). The CDR3 is 12 residues long. CDR1 and CDR2 (germline): LNHDA, SQIVND (reference sequence). Trimming shortened V by 11 bases and J by 4 bases, and 12 bases separated the two germline ends. CDR3: CAPRTSNQPQHF. In DNA form, the CDR3 reads TGTGCCCCACGGACAAGTAATCAGCCCCAGCATTTT.

This clone has just a few counts. The chain couples TRBV27 to TRBJ2-7, with a possible D match to TRBD1 (5 bases). V lost 6 bases, J lost 1 base, and 10 bases lay in between. CDR1 is MNHEY, CDR2 SMNVEV, per germline (reference sequence). The CDR3 sequence is 13 residues long. CDR3 sequence reads: CASRPTGSYEQYV. CDR3 in DNA: TGTGCCAGCAGACCTACAGGTTCCTACGAGCAGTACGTC.

The V and J genes are TRBV28 and TRBJ1-2; TRBD1 might be the D (6 bases). CDR3 size: 16 residues. Germline CDR1 MDHEN, CDR2 SYDVKM. Trimming pared 6 bases from V and 0 bases from J, leaving 17 bases between. CDR3 nucleotide sequence: TGTGCCAGCAGACTTCTTGGGACACTATCTAACTATGGCTACACCTTC. This codes for CASRLLGTLSNYGYTF.

The chain's CDR3 is CSVEPSDTYEQYF. The CDR3 bases are TGCAGCGTTGAGCCTAGCGATACCTACGAGCAGTACTTC. J is TRBJ2-7 and V is TRBV29-1; maybe TRBD2 (6 bases). This CDR3 region has 13 residues. The V end was cut by 3 bases, the J end by 2 bases, with 11 bases between. Germline V gives CDR1 SQVTM, CDR2 ANQGSEA.